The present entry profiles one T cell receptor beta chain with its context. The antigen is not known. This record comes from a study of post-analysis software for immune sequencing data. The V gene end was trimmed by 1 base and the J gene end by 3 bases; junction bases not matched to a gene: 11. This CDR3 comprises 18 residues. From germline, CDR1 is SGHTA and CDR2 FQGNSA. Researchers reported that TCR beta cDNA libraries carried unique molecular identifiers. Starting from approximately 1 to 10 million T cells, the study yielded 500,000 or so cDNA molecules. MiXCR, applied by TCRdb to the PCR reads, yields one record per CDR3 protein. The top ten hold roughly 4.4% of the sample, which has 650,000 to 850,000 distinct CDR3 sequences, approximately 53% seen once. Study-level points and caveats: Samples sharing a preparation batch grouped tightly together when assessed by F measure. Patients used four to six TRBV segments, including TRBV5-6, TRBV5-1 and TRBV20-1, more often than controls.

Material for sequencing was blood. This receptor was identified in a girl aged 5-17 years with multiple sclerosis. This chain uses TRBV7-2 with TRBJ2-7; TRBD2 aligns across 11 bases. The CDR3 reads CASSLVPSGRIPLYEQYF. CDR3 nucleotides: TGTGCCAGCAGCTTAGTGCCTAGCGGGAGGATCCCCCTCTACGAGCAGTACTTC.